The 26 T cell receptor beta chains below all came from one sample that was sequenced in a study of CD8 T cells in Susac syndrome. Reverse transcription of about 0.45 to 1 ug RNA was carried out with random hexamers. Each CDR3 protein gets one entry after TCRdb re-called the immunoSEQ multiplex PCR reads with MiXCR. The sample carries 400,000 to 550,000 distinct CDR3 sequences, roughly 85% recorded once. Sequenced sample: CD8+ T cells from PBMCs. The source is a human donor with multiple sclerosis.

V usage is TRBV30 and J usage is TRBJ2-6; perhaps TRBD2 as D (5 bases). CDR3 size: 16 residues. Between the trimmed V and J ends, which lost 0 bases and 0 bases, there was a span of 9 bases. The germline gives CDR1 GTSNPN, CDR2 SVGIG (reference sequence). CDR3 sequence: CAWSVRGSSGANVLTF. The CDR3 DNA reads as TGTGCCTGGAGTGTACGGGGATCCTCTGGGGCCAACGTCCTGACTTTC.

The rearrangement links TRBV5-1 to TRBJ2-3; D is unresolved. This CDR3 is built from 13 residues. Trimming stripped 1 base from V and 6 bases from J, with 9 bases between. CDR1 is SGHRS and CDR2 is YFSETQ in the germline V gene. The DNA for the CDR3 is TGCGCCAGCAGCTTGTGGGCTGGCGATACGCAGTATTTT. Its translation is CASSLWAGDTQYF.

The V gene is TRBV10-1, the J gene TRBJ2-7; D is ambiguous. CDR1 WNHNN and CDR2 SYGVQD come from the germline V gene (reference sequence). V was shortened by 4 bases and J by 2 bases, with 9 bases between the two germline ends. This CDR3 region has 13 residues. CDR3 loop: CASSGANTYEQYF. CDR3 in DNA: TGCGCCAGCAGTGGTGCCAACACCTACGAGCAGTACTTC.

The chain combines TRBV20-1 with TRBJ1-5, with D tentatively TRBD1 (5 bases). Germline loops: CDR1 DFQATT, CDR2 SNEGSKA (reference sequence). Trimming left V 0 bases short and J 0 bases short, with 18 bases between. This CDR3 contains 18 residues. CDR3 amino acids: CSARDRARDDYSNQPQHF. In DNA, the CDR3 is TGCAGTGCTAGAGATCGGGCCAGGGACGATTATAGCAATCAGCCCCAGCATTTT.

The chain joins TRBV16 to TRBJ2-3; 7 bases align to TRBD1. The CDR3 spans 15 residues. J lost 4 bases, V lost 0 bases, and 4 bases had no gene match. The germline V gene encodes CDR1 KGHSY and CDR2 FQNENV. CDR3 nucleotides: TGTGCCAGCAGCCAATCAAGGACAGGCCCAGATACGCAGTATTTT. Its translation is CASSQSRTGPDTQYF.

Comments on this clonotype: A read error may produce the germline difference seen at one junction end. The V gene is TRBV15, the J gene TRBJ1-1; no reliable D call. The germline CDR1 and CDR2 sequences are LNHNV and YYDKDF (reference sequence). The CDR3 extends over 19 amino acids. The CDR3, as DNA: TGTGCCACCAGCAGAGCCCCACATGAACCAGACATGGCGAACACTGAAGTTTTCTTT. Translated: CATSRAPHEPDMANTEVFF. Full variable domain (outside the CDR3, taken from reference TRBV15 and TRBJ1-1): DAMVIQNPRYQVTQFGKPVTLSCSQTLNHNVMYWYQQKSSQAPKLLFHYYDKDFNNEADTPDNFQSRRPNTSFCFLDIRSPGLGDTAMYLCATSRAPHEPDMANTEVFFGQGTRLTVV.

The chain uses TRBV4-1 and TRBJ2-7, with a tentative D call TRBD1 (6 bases). CDR1 MGHRA and CDR2 YSYEKL come from the germline V gene. This CDR3 is 14 amino acids long. Trimming stripped 4 bases from V and 6 bases from J, with 16 bases between. The CDR3 reads CASSLAPGESEQYF. CDR3 coding DNA: TGCGCCAGCAGCCTCGCACCAGGGGAGAGCGAGCAGTACTTC.

The DNA for the CDR3 is TGTGCCAGCAGCTTAGATAATCCGTGGGTAGAGTTCTCTGGAAACACCATATATTTT. Encoded protein: CASSLDNPWVEFSGNTIYF. The V call is TRBV11-2, the J call TRBJ1-3; no firm D call. V shed 0 bases and J shed 0 bases, with 18 bases lying between them. CDR1 and CDR2 from the germline V gene are SGHAT and FQNNGV. The CDR3 is made up of 19 amino acids.

V is TRBV12-3 or TRBV12-4 and J is TRBJ2-1; 9 bases are shared with TRBD2. The V segment lost 3 bases and the J segment 1 base; nucleotides outside the gene matches: 4. The CDR3 has 16 amino acids. Here the CDR3 reads CASSFGGRVSYNEQFF. Here the CDR3 DNA reads TGTGCCAGCAGTTTCGGCGGGAGGGTGTCCTACAATGAGCAGTTCTTC.

The V call is TRBV5-5, the J call TRBJ2-6; 8 bases map to TRBD1. From germline, CDR1 is SGHKS and CDR2 YYEKEE (reference sequence). The CDR3 is 18 residues long. Trimming at V came to 3 bases and at J to 0 bases, leaving 8 bases not matched to a gene. The DNA for the CDR3 is TGTGCCAGCAGCTCCCAGGGGGCGGCCCACTCTGGGGCCAACGTCCTGACTTTC. This gives the protein CASSSQGAAHSGANVLTF.

The rearrangement joins TRBV7-6 to TRBJ2-5; 7 bases are a match to TRBD1. V trimming: 0 bases; J trimming: 1 base; junction bases outside the gene matches: 5. The CDR3 extends over 16 amino acids. Germline V CDR1 and CDR2: SGHVS, FNYEAQ. CDR3 sequence: CASSLAGQVTQETQYF. In DNA form, the CDR3 reads TGTGCCAGCAGCTTAGCTGGACAGGTCACCCAAGAGACCCAGTACTTC.

The V and J genes are TRBV19 and TRBJ2-1, with 10 bases lining up with TRBD2. The CDR3 is 15 amino acids. Germline V gene lookup returns CDR1 LNHDA and CDR2 SQIVND (reference sequence). With V trimmed by 2 bases and J by 7 bases, 5 bases remained unmatched. The CDR3 spells CASSIIAGGSNEQFF. DNA for the CDR3: TGTGCCAGTAGTATAATAGCGGGAGGTTCAAATGAGCAGTTCTTC. The variable domain in full, with the rest retrieved from reference TRBV19 and TRBJ2-1, is DGGITQSPKYLFRKEGQNVTLSCEQNLNHDAMYWYRQDPGQGLRLIYYSQIVNDFQKGDIAEGYSVSREKKESFPLTVTSAQKNPTAFYLCASSIIAGGSNEQFFGPGTRLTVL.

This clonotype was seen once. The CDR3 DNA sequence: TGTGCCAGTAGGCCGGGAGACCCCCGCGGTGGCTACACCTTC. This encodes CASRPGDPRGGYTF. This sequence joins TRBV19 and TRBJ1-2; D unclear. CDR1 LNHDA and CDR2 SQIVND come from the germline V gene (reference sequence). Trimming cost V 6 bases and J 7 bases, with 18 bases left between them. This CDR3 has 14 amino acids. The variable domain in full, completed from reference TRBV19 and TRBJ1-2, reads DGGITQSPKYLFRKEGQNVTLSCEQNLNHDAMYWYRQDPGQGLRLIYYSQIVNDFQKGDIAEGYSVSREKKESFPLTVTSAQKNPTAFYLCASRPGDPRGGYTFGSGTRLTVV.

This chain links TRBV27 with TRBJ2-7, with a tentative D call TRBD1 (6 bases). Germline V gives CDR1 MNHEY, CDR2 SMNVEV (reference sequence). With 0 bases removed from V and 3 bases from J, the gap between germline ends came to 9 bases. CDR3 length: 14 residues. The CDR3 DNA is TGTGCCAGCAGTTTATCCGGCAGGGGCTACGAGCAGTACTTC. Amino acid sequence: CASSLSGRGYEQYF.

The count of this clonotype is one. The genes are TRBV29-1 and TRBJ1-1; tentative D call: TRBD1 (6 bases). This CDR3 is 12 amino acids long. V lost 4 bases, J lost 6 bases, and 12 bases lay in between. Germline CDR1 SQVTM, CDR2 ANQGSEA. For the CDR3, the DNA is TGCAGCGTTGTAGGGGGATCTCCTGAAGCTTTCTTT. Translation: CSVVGGSPEAFF.

There are a few counts of this clonotype. The CDR3 sequence: CASSTSGHGYTF. CDR3 coding DNA: TGTGCCAGCAGCACCTCTGGGCATGGCTACACCTTC. The genes are TRBV11-2 and TRBJ1-2; D ambiguous. V lost 5 bases and J 6 bases, leaving 10 bases between the germline ends. CDR1 SGHAT and CDR2 FQNNGV come from the germline V gene. CDR3 length equals 12 residues.

The chain uses TRBV12-3 or TRBV12-4 and TRBJ2-5, with a weak D call TRBD2 (6 bases). Trimming shortened V by 6 bases and J by 4 bases, and 12 bases separated the two germline ends. CDR3 size: 13 residues. The CDR3 DNA sequence: TGTGCCAGCAGACCGGGAGTTCGAGAGACCCAGTACTTC. It codes for CASRPGVRETQYF.

This chain connects TRBV7-2 to TRBJ2-2, with D hard to call. CDR1 and CDR2 (germline): SGHTA, FQGNSA. This CDR3 contains 11 residues. V dropped 5 bases and J dropped 4 bases, with 2 bases sitting between them. The CDR3 is CASSITGELFF. The CDR3 region has the DNA TGTGCCAGCAGCATCACCGGGGAGCTGTTTTTT.

CDR3 in amino acids: CAMSSGTEAFF. The CDR3 DNA is TGTGCCATGTCTAGCGGCACTGAAGCTTTCTTT. J is TRBJ1-1 and V is TRBV10-3; D remains ambiguous. Trimming stripped 9 bases from V and 4 bases from J, with 9 bases between. CDR1 and CDR2 (germline): ENHRY, SYGVKD. The CDR3 loop spans 11 amino acids.

The chain uses TRBV4-1 and TRBJ2-2; 7 nucleotides match TRBD1. Trimming cost V 4 bases and J 6 bases; bases outside gene matches: 8. The CDR3 has 15 residues. Germline V gene sequence: CDR1 MGHRA, CDR2 YSYEKL. CDR3 in DNA: TGCGCCAGCAGCCCGTCGACAGGGATAGCCGGGGAGCTGTTTTTT. Translated, it gives CASSPSTGIAGELFF.

CDR3 bases: TGTGCCACCGCCAGCCTAACCCTGGAAAACACCATATATTTT. It codes for CATASLTLENTIYF. The chain links TRBV10-3 to TRBJ1-3; D ambiguous. Germline-derived CDR1 and CDR2 are ENHRY and SYGVKD. The germline V and J ends were trimmed by 10 bases and 6 bases, with 19 bases remaining between them. CDR3 size: 14 residues.

The V gene is TRBV4-1, the J gene TRBJ2-5; 10 nucleotides line up with TRBD1. CDR3 size: 13 residues. Trimming took 5 bases from V and 5 from J; bases not matched to a gene: 2. Germline V lookup: CDR1 MGHRA, CDR2 YSYEKL. The CDR3 reads CASSGTGVETQYF. The CDR3 region has the DNA TGCGCCAGCAGCGGGACAGGGGTGGAGACCCAGTACTTC.

DNA of the CDR3: TGTGCCAGCGTTAGCGGGCCCTTCGATGAGCAGTTCTTC. As protein: CASVSGPFDEQFF. The chain carries TRBV2 and TRBJ2-1; 7 nucleotides line up with TRBD2. The germline V gene has CDR1 SNHLY and CDR2 FYNNEI. V dropped 8 bases and J dropped 8; count of bases not matched to a gene: 9. CDR3 length: 13 residues.

The J gene is TRBJ1-1, the V gene TRBV12-3 or TRBV12-4, with 9 bases identical to TRBD1. Trimming at V came to 6 bases and at J to 11 bases, leaving 13 bases not matched to a gene. This CDR3 spans 14 amino acids. The CDR3 spells CASSPAGQGKGAFF. CDR3 sequence (DNA): TGTGCCAGCAGCCCAGCCGGACAGGGGAAGGGGGCTTTCTTT.

This clonotype is a singleton in its sample. V and J are TRBV6-5 and TRBJ2-7, with 8 bases fitting TRBD2. The trim removed 7 bases at V and 0 bases at J, leaving 5 bases unmatched. Germline-derived CDR1 and CDR2 are MNHEY and SVGAGI. The CDR3 sequence is 14 residues long. The CDR3 sequence: CASNPSGFSYEQYF. The CDR3 DNA follows: TGTGCCAGCAACCCTAGCGGGTTCTCCTACGAGCAGTACTTC.

This clonotype was seen more than once but under ten times. The chain is built from TRBV6-1 and TRBJ1-1; the D is unclear. The CDR3 is 15 amino acids. V was pared by 7 bases and J by 5 bases, with 20 bases between. Germline assignment: CDR1 MNHNS and CDR2 SASEGT. This CDR3 reads CASIYWTVETTEAFF. For the CDR3, the DNA is TGTGCCAGCATCTACTGGACGGTGGAAACAACTGAAGCTTTCTTT.